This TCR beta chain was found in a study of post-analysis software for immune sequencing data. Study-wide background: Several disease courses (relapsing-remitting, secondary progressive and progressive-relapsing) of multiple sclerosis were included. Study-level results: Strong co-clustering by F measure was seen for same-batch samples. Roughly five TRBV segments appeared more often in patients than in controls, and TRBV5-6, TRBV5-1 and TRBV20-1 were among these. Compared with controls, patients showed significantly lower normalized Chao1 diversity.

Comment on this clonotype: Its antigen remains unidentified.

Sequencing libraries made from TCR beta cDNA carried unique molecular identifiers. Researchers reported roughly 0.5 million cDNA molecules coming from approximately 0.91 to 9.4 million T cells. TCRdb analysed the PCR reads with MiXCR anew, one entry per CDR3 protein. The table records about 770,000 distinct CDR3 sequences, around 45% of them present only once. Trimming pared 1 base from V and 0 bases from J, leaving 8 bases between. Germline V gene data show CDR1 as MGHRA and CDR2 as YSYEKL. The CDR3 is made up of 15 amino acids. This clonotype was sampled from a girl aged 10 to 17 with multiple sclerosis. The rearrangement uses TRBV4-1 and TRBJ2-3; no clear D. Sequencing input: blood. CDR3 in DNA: TGCGCCAGCAGCCAAGTAGTTCCTAGCACAGATACGCAGTATTTT. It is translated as CASSQVVPSTDTQYF.